This entry is about one TCR beta chain. Its antigen is as yet unknown. 13 Jbeta primers and 60 Vbeta primers were used for the PCR. TCRdb's copy holds only in-frame clones and misses some; the assay was immunoSEQ multiplex PCR. The sample holds a few hundred thousand clones, 83% seen once. The V and J ends lost 6 bases and 5 bases respectively, with 14 bases between them. CDR1 is SGHTA and CDR2 is FQGNSA in the germline V gene. The CDR3 length is 13 residues. The data stem from a study of cytomegalovirus exposure and HLA in healthy donors. Broader study findings: Reports credit the classifier with highly specific, highly sensitive diagnosis of cytomegalovirus status.

Unrecorded immune exposures were likely, despite nominal health at sampling. The clonotype originates from a girl aged 5-17 years in good health and CMV-seronegative. The sequencing sample was made of PBMCs. The chain employs TRBV7-2 and TRBJ2-7; D possibly corresponds to TRBD1 (6 bases). CDR3 sequence reads: CASRYKPGDEQYF. The CDR3 bases are TGTGCCAGCAGGTACAAGCCAGGGGACGAGCAGTACTTC.